The T cell receptor (beta chain) described here comes from a study of beta chain features in type 1 diabetes. General study results and limits: Patients' naive, central memory and Treg TCRB repertoires seemed closer to one another than those of healthy donors.

Of the isolated RNA, all was reverse transcribed, and so the sequenced material was expressed TCRB transcripts. The table came from immunoSEQ multiplex PCR; TCRdb's copy has only in-frame clones and leaves some out. The repertoire includes under 250,000 clones, roughly 15% of them detected once, and around 0.025% sits in the top ten. In this sample, this clone turned up a few times. Its antigen is still unknown. The germline V and J ends were trimmed by 6 bases and 9 bases, with 15 bases remaining between them. The CDR3 consists of 14 residues. Looked up from germline, CDR1 is MGHDK and CDR2 is SYGVNS.

The V gene is TRBV25-1, the J gene TRBJ1-6; possibly TRBD1 for D (5 bases). Sequenced: naive CD4+ T cells from blood. This sequence originates from a woman aged 40-49 years in good health. The CDR3 here is CASRTQVSSSPLHF. CDR3 sequence (DNA): TGTGCCAGCAGGACACAGGTATCGTCTTCACCCCTCCACTTT.